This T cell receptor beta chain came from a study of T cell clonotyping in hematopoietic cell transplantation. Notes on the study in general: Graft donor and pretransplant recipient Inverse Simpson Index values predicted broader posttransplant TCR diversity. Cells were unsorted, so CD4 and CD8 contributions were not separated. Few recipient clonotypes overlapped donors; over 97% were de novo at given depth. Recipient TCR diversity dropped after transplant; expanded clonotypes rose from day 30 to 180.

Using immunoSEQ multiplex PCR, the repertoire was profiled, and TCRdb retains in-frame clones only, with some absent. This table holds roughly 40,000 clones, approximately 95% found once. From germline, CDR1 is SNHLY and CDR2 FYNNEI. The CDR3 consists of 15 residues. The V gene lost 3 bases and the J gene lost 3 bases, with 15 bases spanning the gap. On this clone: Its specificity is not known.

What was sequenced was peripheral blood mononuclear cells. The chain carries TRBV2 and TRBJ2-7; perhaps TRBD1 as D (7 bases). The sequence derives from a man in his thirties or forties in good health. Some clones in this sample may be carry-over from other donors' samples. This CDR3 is CASSDPRGALYEQYF. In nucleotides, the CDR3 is TGTGCCAGCAGTGATCCCAGGGGGGCCCTCTACGAGCAGTACTTC.